The text below deals with one TCR beta chain. The CDR3 consists of 14 residues. Germline CDR1 reads KGHSH; CDR2 reads LQKENI. Trimming left V 3 bases short and J 4 bases short, with 12 bases between. The source of the sample is a study of blood T cell repertoires in COVID-19. Study-wide context: Both acute and convalescent COVID-19 samples were obtained from the United States, Italy and Spain. Sources were T cells, B-cell-depleted T cells, or PBMCs; the material itself was cDNA or gDNA.

Per the study methods: Reference gene primer amplification gave estimated nucleated cell counts. The method was immunoSEQ multiplex PCR; TCRdb's version includes in-frame clones alone and lacks a portion of them. V, J and clone size were drawn from that table, and D and trimming were deduced from the DNA. In the table there are about 16,000 clones, about 89% of which are singletons. Sequencing was done on a sample of peripheral blood. J is TRBJ2-5 and V is TRBV18; D gene ambiguous. The source is a man aged 55-75 years with acute or convalescent COVID-19. The CDR3 coding sequence is TGTGCCAGCTCACCTAATCCAGGAATAGAGACCCAGTACTTC. Its translation is CASSPNPGIETQYF.